The rows below give T cell receptor beta chains drawn from one sample of a study of T cell repertoires in cytomegalovirus infection. MiXCR was run by TCRdb on the reads, yielding one entry per CDR3 protein. The table has about 600,000 distinct CDR3 sequences, more than 20% seen once. Material: CD8+ T cells from PBMCs. These receptor sequences come from a human donor in good health (CMV status not recorded). Some clones in this sample may be carry-over from other donors' samples. Each CDR3 is given with its conserved first and last residue. Fields, in order: D gene, clone size, V gene, J gene, CDR3 length, CDR3 DNA, CDR3 protein. A D gene is named only where the DNA matches it firmly. Size values are once, few and many counts, or a class for expanded clones, and some rows have none.

D gene: .; clone size: many; V gene: TRBV6-5; J gene: TRBJ2-3; CDR3 length: 14; CDR3 DNA: TGTGCCAGCAGTCGAGGTGGCCCAACAGATACGCAGTATTTT; CDR3 protein: CASSRGGPTDTQYF
D gene: .; clone size: few; V gene: TRBV11-1; J gene: TRBJ2-1; CDR3 length: 15; CDR3 DNA: TGTGCCAGCAGCTTTGGGGACAACTACTACAATGAGCAGTTCTTC; CDR3 protein: CASSFGDNYYNEQFF
D gene: .; clone size: .; V gene: TRBV19; J gene: TRBJ2-4; CDR3 length: 16; CDR3 DNA: TGTGCCAGTAGTATAGCCATCCCTGGGGCCAAAAACATTCAGTACTTC; CDR3 protein: CASSIAIPGAKNIQYF
D gene: .; clone size: .; V gene: TRBV6-5; J gene: TRBJ2-2; CDR3 length: 18; CDR3 DNA: TGTGCCAGCAGTTACTCCTTGGGGTGGGCGCAGAACACCGGGGAGCTGTTTTTT; CDR3 protein: CASSYSLGWAQNTGELFF
D gene: .; clone size: many; V gene: TRBV7-2; J gene: TRBJ1-5; CDR3 length: 15; CDR3 DNA: TGTGCCAGCAGCTTAGAGGCCAGGGGCAATCAGCCCCAGCATTTT; CDR3 protein: CASSLEARGNQPQHF
D gene: .; clone size: .; V gene: TRBV29-1; J gene: TRBJ2-1; CDR3 length: 15; CDR3 DNA: TGCAGCGTTGTCATGTTCGGGGCCCCAGGGAATGAGCAGTTCTTC; CDR3 protein: CSVVMFGAPGNEQFF
D gene: .; clone size: many; V gene: TRBV7-2; J gene: TRBJ2-7; CDR3 length: 15; CDR3 DNA: TGTGCCAGCAGCCTCCCGGGATCCAGTCGACACGAGCAGTACTTC; CDR3 protein: CASSLPGSSRHEQYF
D gene: .; clone size: .; V gene: TRBV7-6; J gene: TRBJ2-1; CDR3 length: 14; CDR3 DNA: TGTGCCAGCAGCTTAGACGGGGGCTTCTATGAGCAGTTCTTC; CDR3 protein: CASSLDGGFYEQFF
D gene: .; clone size: .; V gene: TRBV5-8; J gene: TRBJ2-5; CDR3 length: 14; CDR3 DNA: TGTGCCAGCAACTCCACGGACCATCAAGAGACCCAGTACTTC; CDR3 protein: CASNSTDHQETQYF
D gene: .; clone size: .; V gene: TRBV28; J gene: TRBJ1-2; CDR3 length: 15; CDR3 DNA: TGTGCCAGCCGCCAAAGGGAGAGGTTTCGTTATGGCTACACCTTC; CDR3 protein: CASRQRERFRYGYTF
D gene: TRBD2; clone size: .; V gene: TRBV6-5; J gene: TRBJ2-1; CDR3 length: 15; CDR3 DNA: TGTGCCAGCAGTACCGTAGCGGGGGGGCTGGGTGAGCAGTTCTTC; CDR3 protein: CASSTVAGGLGEQFF
D gene: .; clone size: .; V gene: TRBV28; J gene: TRBJ1-5; CDR3 length: 14; CDR3 DNA: TGTGCCAGCAGTTTTGGGGTTGGCAATCAGCCCCAGCATTTT; CDR3 protein: CASSFGVGNQPQHF
D gene: .; clone size: many; V gene: TRBV6-6; J gene: TRBJ2-1; CDR3 length: 11; CDR3 DNA: TGTGCCACCCTCGGCTACAATGAGCAGTTCTTC; CDR3 protein: CATLGYNEQFF
D gene: .; clone size: few; V gene: TRBV6-2/TRBV6-3; J gene: TRBJ2-5; CDR3 length: 15; CDR3 DNA: TGTGCCAGCAGTTACTCACCAGTGGGGGAGGAGACCCAGTACTTC; CDR3 protein: CASSYSPVGEETQYF
D gene: .; clone size: few; V gene: TRBV20-1; J gene: TRBJ2-7; CDR3 length: 12; CDR3 DNA: TGCAGTGCTAGTGGATTTTCCTACGAGCAGTACTTC; CDR3 protein: CSASGFSYEQYF
D gene: .; clone size: .; V gene: TRBV7-9; J gene: TRBJ2-3; CDR3 length: 15; CDR3 DNA: TGTGCCAGCAGCCACCCGACAGTTGGCACAGATACGCAGTATTTT; CDR3 protein: CASSHPTVGTDTQYF
D gene: .; clone size: .; V gene: TRBV29-1; J gene: TRBJ2-7; CDR3 length: 12; CDR3 DNA: TGCAGCGTTGAAGTGGGAGCCTACGAGCAGTACTTC; CDR3 protein: CSVEVGAYEQYF
D gene: .; clone size: .; V gene: TRBV2; J gene: TRBJ2-5; CDR3 length: 15; CDR3 DNA: TGTGCCAGCAGATTAGTCGGGGGAACCTTGGATGACCAGTACTTC; CDR3 protein: CASRLVGGTLDDQYF
D gene: TRBD1; clone size: many; V gene: TRBV7-9; J gene: TRBJ2-7; CDR3 length: 15; CDR3 DNA: TGTGCCAGCAGCTTCCCGGGACAGGGGAGCAACGAGCAGTACTTC; CDR3 protein: CASSFPGQGSNEQYF
D gene: .; clone size: many; V gene: TRBV28; J gene: TRBJ2-3; CDR3 length: 20; CDR3 DNA: TGTGCCAGCAGTTCCTCCGGTTGGGATAGGGACAACTATAGCACAGATACGCAGTATTTT; CDR3 protein: CASSSSGWDRDNYSTDTQYF
D gene: .; clone size: .; V gene: TRBV19; J gene: TRBJ1-2; CDR3 length: 13; CDR3 DNA: TGTGTCAGTAGTATCCAGGGCTTCTATGGCTACACCTTC; CDR3 protein: CVSSIQGFYGYTF
D gene: .; clone size: few; V gene: TRBV20-1; J gene: TRBJ2-6; CDR3 length: 18; CDR3 DNA: TGCAGTGCTAGAGGGGGGACGGCTGGATACTCTGGGGCCAACGTCCTGACTTTC; CDR3 protein: CSARGGTAGYSGANVLTF
D gene: .; clone size: .; V gene: TRBV12-3/TRBV12-4; J gene: TRBJ1-5; CDR3 length: 13; CDR3 DNA: TGTGCCAGCAGTTTAGGAAAGGGTCAGCCCCAGCATTTT; CDR3 protein: CASSLGKGQPQHF
D gene: .; clone size: many; V gene: TRBV28; J gene: TRBJ1-1; CDR3 length: 15; CDR3 DNA: TGTGCCAGCAGTCCACTTACGGACTGGAACACTGAAGCTTTCTTT; CDR3 protein: CASSPLTDWNTEAFF
D gene: .; clone size: few; V gene: TRBV2; J gene: TRBJ2-1; CDR3 length: 15; CDR3 DNA: TGTGCCAGCAGGCTTCGACAGACCGATTACAATGAGCAGTTCTTC; CDR3 protein: CASRLRQTDYNEQFF
D gene: TRBD1; clone size: few; V gene: TRBV29-1; J gene: TRBJ1-1; CDR3 length: 17; CDR3 DNA: TGCAGCGTGGAGGAGGACAGGGGTTTTGGGGTGAACACTGAAGCTTTCTTT; CDR3 protein: CSVEEDRGFGVNTEAFF
D gene: .; clone size: few; V gene: TRBV6-8; J gene: TRBJ2-5; CDR3 length: 13; CDR3 DNA: TGTGCCAGCAACGGCGGGGGCGGGGAGACCCAGTACTTC; CDR3 protein: CASNGGGGETQYF
D gene: .; clone size: .; V gene: TRBV25-1; J gene: TRBJ1-1; CDR3 length: 12; CDR3 DNA: TGTGCCAGCAGTCGATTAGACACTGAAGCTTTCTTT; CDR3 protein: CASSRLDTEAFF
D gene: .; clone size: few; V gene: TRBV4-1; J gene: TRBJ1-1; CDR3 length: 14; CDR3 DNA: TGCGCCAGCAGCCAAGCTGCGGTGAACACTGAAGCTTTCTTT; CDR3 protein: CASSQAAVNTEAFF
D gene: .; clone size: .; V gene: TRBV2; J gene: TRBJ2-1; CDR3 length: 11; CDR3 DNA: TGTGCCAGCCCCACCTACAATGAGCAGTTCTTC; CDR3 protein: CASPTYNEQFF
D gene: .; clone size: .; V gene: TRBV29-1; J gene: TRBJ1-1; CDR3 length: 14; CDR3 DNA: TGCAGCGTTGAACTCGGGGCCCCGAACACTGAAGCTTTCTTT; CDR3 protein: CSVELGAPNTEAFF
D gene: TRBD2; clone size: .; V gene: TRBV20-1; J gene: TRBJ2-3; CDR3 length: 16; CDR3 DNA: TGCAGGGCCACGACTAGCGGGGGGGGCCGTGAGGGTACGCAGTATTTT; CDR3 protein: CRATTSGGGREGTQYF
D gene: .; clone size: few; V gene: TRBV25-1; J gene: TRBJ2-7; CDR3 length: 11; CDR3 DNA: TGTGCCAGCCTTTGGGGGGTCGAGCAGTACTTC; CDR3 protein: CASLWGVEQYF
D gene: TRBD1; clone size: .; V gene: TRBV6-4; J gene: TRBJ1-6; CDR3 length: 15; CDR3 DNA: TGTGTCAGCAGTCAATACCGGGACAGGAATTCACCCCTCCACTTT; CDR3 protein: CVSSQYRDRNSPLHF
D gene: .; clone size: .; V gene: TRBV4-1; J gene: TRBJ1-1; CDR3 length: 16; CDR3 DNA: TGCGCCAGCAGCCAAGATAGTGGACAACCGAACACTGAAGCTTTCTTT; CDR3 protein: CASSQDSGQPNTEAFF
D gene: .; clone size: .; V gene: TRBV2; J gene: TRBJ1-1; CDR3 length: 14; CDR3 DNA: TGTGCCAGCCCCAGGGGAGCGACGAACACTGAAGCTTTCTTT; CDR3 protein: CASPRGATNTEAFF
D gene: .; clone size: few; V gene: TRBV6-2/TRBV6-3; J gene: TRBJ1-1; CDR3 length: 12; CDR3 DNA: TGTGCCAGCAGTTACGCTTTGGTAGAAGCTTTCTTT; CDR3 protein: CASSYALVEAFF
D gene: .; clone size: few; V gene: TRBV12-5; J gene: TRBJ1-1; CDR3 length: 15; CDR3 DNA: TGTGCTAGTGGTTATCGGGTCATTCAAGGCACTGAAGCTTTCTTT; CDR3 protein: CASGYRVIQGTEAFF
D gene: .; clone size: many; V gene: TRBV11-2; J gene: TRBJ2-1; CDR3 length: 16; CDR3 DNA: TGTGCCAGCAGCTTACGGGCGCTCGGGACTTTCAATGAGCAGTTCTTC; CDR3 protein: CASSLRALGTFNEQFF
D gene: TRBD2; clone size: .; V gene: TRBV20-1; J gene: TRBJ2-1; CDR3 length: 18; CDR3 DNA: TGCAGTGCTCCCGGGACTAGCGGGGCTCTGGTCTCCTACAATGAGCAGTTCTTC; CDR3 protein: CSAPGTSGALVSYNEQFF
D gene: TRBD2; clone size: few; V gene: TRBV12-3/TRBV12-4; J gene: TRBJ2-2; CDR3 length: 17; CDR3 DNA: TGTGCCAGCAGTTCCGTACTAGCGGGGGCCAACACCGGGGAGCTGTTTTTT; CDR3 protein: CASSSVLAGANTGELFF
D gene: .; clone size: .; V gene: TRBV14; J gene: TRBJ1-1; CDR3 length: 17; CDR3 DNA: TGTGCCAGCAGCCAGACTCCGGGGAAGGGAATGAACACTGAAGCTTTCTTT; CDR3 protein: CASSQTPGKGMNTEAFF
D gene: .; clone size: .; V gene: TRBV7-7; J gene: TRBJ1-1; CDR3 length: 17; CDR3 DNA: TGTGCTAGCAGCTTAGGTCCATCGCAGGGAGCTTTCACTGAAGCTTTCTTT; CDR3 protein: CASSLGPSQGAFTEAFF
D gene: .; clone size: .; V gene: TRBV28; J gene: TRBJ1-3; CDR3 length: 15; CDR3 DNA: TGTGCCAGCAGTTTAGGAACAGGGACTGGAAACACCATATATTTT; CDR3 protein: CASSLGTGTGNTIYF
D gene: TRBD1; clone size: few; V gene: TRBV20-1; J gene: TRBJ2-7; CDR3 length: 12; CDR3 DNA: TGCAGTGCTAACAGGGGCACCGCCGAGCAGTACTTC; CDR3 protein: CSANRGTAEQYF
D gene: .; clone size: .; V gene: TRBV2; J gene: TRBJ1-5; CDR3 length: 12; CDR3 DNA: TGTGCCAGCAGTGGGGCCAAACAGCCCCAGCATTTT; CDR3 protein: CASSGAKQPQHF
D gene: TRBD2; clone size: many; V gene: TRBV5-5; J gene: TRBJ2-7; CDR3 length: 15; CDR3 DNA: TGTGCCAGCAGCTTGGTACCCAGCGGGGACTACGAGCAGTACTTC; CDR3 protein: CASSLVPSGDYEQYF
D gene: .; clone size: .; V gene: TRBV29-1; J gene: TRBJ2-1; CDR3 length: 12; CDR3 DNA: TGCAGCGTTGTTGAGCGGTACAATGAGCAGTTCTTC; CDR3 protein: CSVVERYNEQFF
D gene: .; clone size: many; V gene: TRBV28; J gene: TRBJ1-1; CDR3 length: 13; CDR3 DNA: TGTGCCAGCAGTTTGAACCTGAACACTGAAGCTTTCTTT; CDR3 protein: CASSLNLNTEAFF
D gene: .; clone size: many; V gene: TRBV7-8; J gene: TRBJ2-7; CDR3 length: 15; CDR3 DNA: TGTGCCAGCAGCTTAGCGCGGGGAGATACCTACGAGCAGTACTTC; CDR3 protein: CASSLARGDTYEQYF
D gene: .; clone size: .; V gene: TRBV28; J gene: TRBJ1-2; CDR3 length: 12; CDR3 DNA: TGTGCCAGCAGGGTAGAAGACTATGGCTACACCTTC; CDR3 protein: CASRVEDYGYTF
D gene: .; clone size: few; V gene: TRBV9; J gene: TRBJ2-1; CDR3 length: 13; CDR3 DNA: TGTGCCAGCAGCGTAGAAGTCTACAATGAGCAGTTCTTC; CDR3 protein: CASSVEVYNEQFF
D gene: TRBD1; clone size: .; V gene: TRBV20-1; J gene: TRBJ1-1; CDR3 length: 14; CDR3 DNA: TGCAGTGCTAGTGGACAGGGGGCTTGGACTGAAGCTTTCTTT; CDR3 protein: CSASGQGAWTEAFF
D gene: .; clone size: .; V gene: TRBV6-2/TRBV6-3; J gene: TRBJ2-3; CDR3 length: 11; CDR3 DNA: TGTGCCAGCGCAGAAAGGGATACGCAGTATTTT; CDR3 protein: CASAERDTQYF